These T cell receptor beta chains were read from a single sample in a study of blood T cell repertoires in COVID-19. Assay: immunoSEQ multiplex PCR; the TCRdb copy retains only in-frame clones and omits some. Of about 180,000 clones listed, 80% to 90% are singletons. The sample consisted of peripheral blood. The receptors shown here come from a man between 18 and 35 years old who had recovered from COVID-19. Each CDR3 is given with its conserved first and last residue. Fields, in order: J gene, D gene, V gene, clone size, CDR3 DNA, CDR3 protein. A D gene is named only where the DNA matches it firmly. A row's size may be missing; if present it is once, few, many or a size class.

TRBJ1-5 NA TRBV6-1 NA TGTGCCAGCAGTGATTCCTATGGGGGGAATCAGCCCCAGCATTTT CASSDSYGGNQPQHF
TRBJ2-1 NA TRBV24-1 few TGTGCCACCAGTGACCACAGGGTTGATAACAATGAGCAGTTCTTC CATSDHRVDNNEQFF
TRBJ1-2 TRBD1 TRBV6-2/TRBV6-3 NA TGTGCCAGCAGCCGGGACAGCTATGGCTACACCTTC CASSRDSYGYTF
TRBJ2-7 NA TRBV28 NA TGTGCCAGCAGTCCCCCCGGAAGGGGAACCTACGAGCAGTACTTC CASSPPGRGTYEQYF
TRBJ1-5 NA TRBV28 NA TGTGCCAGCAGTTTATACGGGAACCTATGGCCCCAGCATTTT CASSLYGNLWPQHF
TRBJ2-3 TRBD2 TRBV11-2 once TGTGCCAGCAGCTTAATAGCGGGAGCCGGCACAGATACGCAGTATTTT CASSLIAGAGTDTQYF
TRBJ2-5 NA TRBV7-9 NA TGTGCCAGCAGCTTCGACAGGCGAGAGACCCAGTACTTC CASSFDRRETQYF
TRBJ2-2 TRBD1 TRBV4-3 few TGCGCCAGCAGCCAGGGACAGGGGAACACCGGGGAGCTGTTTTTT CASSQGQGNTGELFF
TRBJ2-2 TRBD2 TRBV27 NA TGTGCCAGCAGTTCGATCGGACTAGCGGGAGTTGTGAACACCGGGGAGCTGTTTTTT CASSSIGLAGVVNTGELFF
TRBJ2-1 TRBD2 TRBV6-4 NA TGTGCCAGCAGTGGGGCGGGAGGATCTGAGCAGTTCTTC CASSGAGGSEQFF
TRBJ2-7 TRBD2 TRBV6-1 NA TGTGCCAGCAGTGAAGACGGCGGGGGCTCCTACGAGCAGTACTTC CASSEDGGGSYEQYF
TRBJ2-2 NA TRBV10-3 NA TGTGCCATCAGTGGTAGTTGGACAGTCGTCCCCGGGGAGCTGTTTTTT CAISGSWTVVPGELFF
TRBJ2-1 NA TRBV25-1 once TGTGCCAGCAGTGAATCAGGCTTTTCCCGTGAGCAGTTCTTC CASSESGFSREQFF
TRBJ1-1 TRBD1 TRBV28 NA TGTGCCAGTCGCTGGCCGGGACAGGGCCCAGCCACTGAAGCTTTCTTT CASRWPGQGPATEAFF
TRBJ2-1 TRBD1 TRBV27 NA TGTGCCAGCAGTTTATCCGGGACAGGCAATGAGCAGTTCTTC CASSLSGTGNEQFF
TRBJ1-5 NA TRBV21-1 NA TGTGCCAGTTCTTCCGGGCCCCAGCATTTT CASSSGPQHF
TRBJ2-7 NA TRBV28 NA TGTGCCAGCAGTTTTCGGGGTCCGACCTACGAGCAGTACTTC CASSFRGPTYEQYF
TRBJ1-6 NA TRBV28 NA TGTGCCAGCAGGTCAGGGGATAATTCACCCCTCCACTTT CASRSGDNSPLHF
TRBJ2-7 TRBD2 TRBV6-5 NA TGTGCCAGCTCTAGCCGAGGGACTAGAGTCTACGAGCAGTACTTC CASSSRGTRVYEQYF
TRBJ1-1 NA TRBV7-9 NA TGTGCCAGCAGCTTAGGAGGGCACACTGAAGCTTTCTTT CASSLGGHTEAFF
TRBJ2-1 TRBD1 TRBV5-8 NA TGTGCCAGCGGTTCCCCGGGACAGGGTCGTAATGAGCAGTTCTTC CASGSPGQGRNEQFF
TRBJ1-2 NA TRBV28 NA TGTGCCAGCAAAAAAGTTGGGGGCGGTGGCTATGGCTACACCTTC CASKKVGGGGYGYTF
TRBJ2-3 TRBD2 TRBV10-1 NA TGCGCCAGCAGTGAGACTGAGCGGGGATCCACAGATACGCAGTATTTT CASSETERGSTDTQYF
TRBJ1-5 TRBD1 TRBV9 NA TGTGCCAGCAGCGACAGGGGAACAGGTCAGCCCCAGCATTTT CASSDRGTGQPQHF
TRBJ2-1 NA TRBV11-2 NA TGTGCCAGCAGCTTAGCCGGCAATGAGCAGTTCTTC CASSLAGNEQFF
TRBJ2-7 TRBD2 TRBV30 NA TGTGCCTGGAGTGTCGACGCAACTAGCGGGAGGAGGTACGAGCAGTACTTC CAWSVDATSGRRYEQYF
TRBJ1-2 NA TRBV7-2 NA TGTGCCAGCAGCTTAGGGGAGGGGCGACGGGGCTACACCTTC CASSLGEGRRGYTF
TRBJ1-2 NA TRBV2 NA TGTGCCAGCAGTCTCATGGCTGGCTACACCTTC CASSLMAGYTF
TRBJ2-1 TRBD2 TRBV19 NA TGTGCCAGTAGCGAAGGGACTAGCCTGTTCTTC CASSEGTSLFF
TRBJ1-1 NA TRBV19 NA TGTGCCAGTAGTATAAGACAGCGCAACACTGAAGCTTTCTTT CASSIRQRNTEAFF
TRBJ2-2 TRBD2 TRBV25-1 NA TGTGCCACGGGGACTAGCGGGCTTTACACCGGGGAGCTGTTTTTT CATGTSGLYTGELFF
TRBJ2-5 NA TRBV28 NA TGTGCCAGCAGTTCCTTAGTGGAGACCCAGTACTTC CASSSLVETQYF
TRBJ2-1 TRBD2 TRBV11-3 NA TGTGCCAGCAGCTCACGACTAGCGCCCTACAATGAGCAGTTCTTC CASSSRLAPYNEQFF
TRBJ2-1 NA TRBV7-9 NA TGTGCCAGCAGCCGGATACGACAAGATGAGCAGTTCTTC CASSRIRQDEQFF
TRBJ1-6 TRBD1 TRBV18 NA TGTGCCAGCTCGCGACAGGGTAACGATAATTCACCCCTCCACTTT CASSRQGNDNSPLHF
TRBJ1-6 TRBD1 TRBV3-1/TRBV3-2 NA TGTGCCAGCAGCCAGCAGGGGGCGCGTGTTTCACCCCTCCACTTT CASSQQGARVSPLHF
TRBJ2-7 TRBD1 TRBV5-1 NA TGCGCCAGCAGCCCCAGGACAGGGCCCTACGAGCAGTACTTC CASSPRTGPYEQYF
TRBJ1-1 NA TRBV28 NA TGTGCCAGCAGTTTGGGGGCATTAGCTTTCTTT CASSLGALAFF
TRBJ2-1 TRBD2 TRBV29-1 NA TGCAGCGTTGAAGACGATAGGGGACTAGCGGGAGGTTACAATGAGCAGTTCTTC CSVEDDRGLAGGYNEQFF
TRBJ1-1 NA TRBV29-1 once TGCAGCGCCGGACAGATGAACACTGAAGCTTTCTTT CSAGQMNTEAFF
TRBJ1-1 NA TRBV7-2 NA TGTGCCAGCAGCTTCGGCCGGACTTACACTGAAGCTTTCTTT CASSFGRTYTEAFF
TRBJ1-6 NA TRBV6-5 once TGTGCCAGCAGTTACTCCATAGTCAGGCCGAATTCACCCCTCCACTTT CASSYSIVRPNSPLHF
TRBJ2-7 TRBD2 TRBV28 few TGTGCCACCACTTGGGGGGGAACCTACGAGCAGTACTTC CATTWGGTYEQYF
TRBJ2-6 TRBD2 TRBV27 NA TGTGCCAGCAGTCCCTCTGGGACTAGCGGTTACTCTGGGGCCAACGTCCTGACTTTC CASSPSGTSGYSGANVLTF
TRBJ2-5 TRBD2 TRBV11-2 NA TGTGCCAGCAGCTGGACTAGCGGGAGAGTGGGGGAGACCCAGTACTTC CASSWTSGRVGETQYF
TRBJ2-6 NA TRBV10-2 NA TGCGCCAGCAACCCCACGGATTCGGGTGGGGTCCTGACTTTC CASNPTDSGGVLTF
TRBJ1-5 NA TRBV27 NA TGTGCCAGCAGTATTAAAGGGGGTTATCAGCCCCAGCATTTT CASSIKGGYQPQHF
TRBJ1-2 NA TRBV9 NA TGTGCCAGCAGCTCCTCGAGGGCCTATGGCTACACCTTC CASSSSRAYGYTF
TRBJ1-1 NA TRBV19 once TGTGCCAGTAGGGCCCCCGCGGGAACTGAAGCTTTCTTT CASRAPAGTEAFF
TRBJ2-6 NA TRBV18 few TGTGCCAGCTCTAGCTCTGGGGCCAACGTCCTGACTTTC CASSSSGANVLTF
TRBJ1-6 NA TRBV5-5 NA TGTGCCAGCAGCTCCCCGGGACTAAATTCACCCCTCCACTTT CASSSPGLNSPLHF
TRBJ1-6 TRBD1 TRBV6-1 NA TGTGCCAGCAGTGAAGGGGACAGGGACAAACTAGCCCTCCACTTT CASSEGDRDKLALHF
TRBJ1-5 NA TRBV10-3 NA TGTGCCATCAGTGAGTCGACAGAATGGCGCAATCAGCCCCAGCATTTT CAISESTEWRNQPQHF
TRBJ1-1 TRBD1 TRBV7-9 NA TGTGCCAGCAGCTTACCCCGATGGACAGGGGGAAGCACTGAAGCTTTCTTT CASSLPRWTGGSTEAFF
TRBJ2-7 NA TRBV6-5 NA TGTGCCAGCAGTTACTCCCAGGGTGCAGCGAGGAACGAGCAGTACTTC CASSYSQGAARNEQYF